The T cell receptor beta chain described here comes from a study of somatic mutations in cytotoxic T cells in rheumatoid arthritis. Study-level results: The authors did not know the antigen targets of the expanded CD8+ clones. With around 60 patients examined, 8 had a largest CD8+ clone exceeding 20% of CD8+ cells.

The sample holds one count of this clone. Its antigen is still unknown. Looked up from germline, CDR1 is SGHVS and CDR2 is FNYEAQ. With 2 bases removed from V and 1 base from J, the gap between germline ends came to 12 bases. This CDR3 spans 16 amino acids. Sequencing used immunoSEQ multiplex PCR; TCRdb keeps in-frame clones, though not all of them. Here the sample spans roughly 20,000 clones, approximately 87% being singletons. Source material: CD8+ T cells sorted from blood. The chain uses TRBV7-6 and TRBJ2-1; maybe TRBD2 (6 bases). The receptor comes from a man between 40 and 49 years old in good health. DNA of the CDR3: TGTGCCAGCAGCTTATGGGCGGGAACGTCCTACAATGAGCAGTTCTTC. Its protein is CASSLWAGTSYNEQFF.